Detailed here is one T cell receptor beta chain. Antigen unknown. Sequence at one end of the junction differs from germline and may be a read error. This sample is drawn from a study of cytomegalovirus exposure and HLA in healthy donors. Study-wide context: Unique TCRs numbering roughly 85 million, obtained from HLA-typed donors, made up an early data release.

A multiplex PCR was run with 60 Vbeta primers and 13 Jbeta primers. Only in-frame clones appear in the TCRdb table, and some are missing; sequencing was by immunoSEQ multiplex PCR. The sample consists of about 150,000 clones, around three quarters of them appearing once. General study points: Trimming of TCR beta V- and J-genes showed a link, identified in a later analysis, to a missense DCLRE1C variant.

The CDR3 sequence is 12 residues long. Germline V CDR1 and CDR2: SEHNR, FQNEAQ (reference sequence). This TCR was recovered from a middle-aged man in good health and CMV-seronegative. Sequencing input: PBMCs. V and J are TRBV7-9 and TRBJ1-1, with D unclear. CDR3 amino acids: CSSSSGNTEAFF. CDR3 DNA sequence: TGTTCCAGCAGCTCGGGGAACACTGAAGCTTTCTTT.